One sample yielded the 21 T cell receptor beta chains listed below, sequenced in a study of blood T cell repertoires in COVID-19. Method: immunoSEQ multiplex PCR; TCRdb's copy keeps in-frame clones and lacks some. The table has around 100,000 clones, around 87% seen once. Sequences were obtained from peripheral blood. The receptors shown here come from a human donor in a cohort sampled during active COVID-19.

The chain carries TRBV6-2 or TRBV6-3 and TRBJ2-2, with TRBD2 identical over 13 bases. The CDR3 has 16 residues. Germline-derived CDR1 and CDR2 are MNHEY and SVGEGT. Trimming took 6 bases from V and 7 from J; bases not matched to a gene: 8. The CDR3 DNA reads TGTGCCAGCAGCCCTACTAGCGGGAGGGCCGGCGGGGAGCTGTTTTTT. Encoded protein: CASSPTSGRAGGELFF.

CDR3 sequence: CASSQEGVKTGKLRNEQFF. The CDR3 nucleotides read TGTGCCAGCAGCCAAGAGGGGGTGAAAACAGGGAAACTACGCAATGAGCAGTTCTTC. The chain employs TRBV3-1 (or the pseudogene TRBV3-2) and TRBJ2-1, with D tentatively TRBD1 (6 bases). This CDR3 is built from 19 residues. Germline values: CDR1 LGHDT, CDR2 YNNKEL (reference sequence). Deletions cut 0 bases from V and 6 bases from J, with 24 bases between.

The rearrangement uses TRBV5-1 and TRBJ2-7; 8 bases fit TRBD1. CDR1 SGHRS and CDR2 YFSETQ come from the germline V gene. This CDR3 comprises 13 residues. The V gene end was trimmed by 5 bases and the J gene end by 6 bases; junction bases not matched to a gene: 7. CDR3 loop: CASRTGDLSEQYF. DNA for the CDR3: TGCGCCAGCAGGACAGGGGATTTGTCCGAGCAGTACTTC. Using reference TRBV5-1 and TRBJ2-7 for the parts outside the CDR3, the full variable domain is KAGVTQTPRYLIKTRGQQVTLSCSPISGHRSVSWYQQTPGQGLQFLFEYFSETQRNKGNFPGRFSGRQFSNSRSEMNVSTLELGDSALYLCASRTGDLSEQYFGPGTRLTVT.

This chain joins TRBV5-6 and TRBJ1-2; D remains ambiguous. The germline V gene encodes CDR1 SGHDT and CDR2 YYEEEE. The CDR3 runs to 14 residues. V gave up 3 bases and J gave up 8 bases, with 17 bases separating them. The CDR3 spells CASSSPLSGLGYTF. In DNA form, the CDR3 reads TGTGCCAGCAGCTCACCACTTAGCGGGTTGGGCTACACCTTC.

The rearrangement joins TRBV5-6 to TRBJ2-7; 8 positions agree with TRBD2. The length of the CDR3 is 14 residues. The germline CDR1 and CDR2 sequences are SGHDT and YYEEEE. Losses at the gene ends were 1 base for V and 2 bases for J; bases not matched to a gene: 2. The CDR3 here is CASSLLSGTYEQYF. For the CDR3, the DNA is TGTGCCAGCAGCTTGCTTAGCGGGACCTACGAGCAGTACTTC.

Only one count was recorded for this clone. The chain uses TRBV6-4 and TRBJ2-1, with 10 nucleotides matching TRBD2. The CDR3 has 15 amino acids. With 4 bases clipped from V and 4 bases from J, the junction kept 4 bases outside the gene matches. In germline, CDR1 is MRHNA, CDR2 SNTAGT. The CDR3 is CASSVEAGGYNEQFF. Written as DNA, the CDR3 is TGTGCCAGCAGTGTAGAAGCGGGGGGGTACAATGAGCAGTTCTTC.

The genes are TRBV19 and TRBJ2-7, with 7 bases that match TRBD1. The junction had 6 bases not matched to a gene; V was cut back by 0 bases and J by 10 bases. The CDR3 is 13 amino acids. Germline V gene data show CDR1 as LNHDA and CDR2 as SQIVND (reference sequence). The CDR3 loop reads CASSIDRTGEQYF. DNA of the CDR3: TGTGCCAGTAGTATAGATCGGACAGGAGAACAGTACTTC.

The rearrangement links TRBV7-3 to TRBJ2-3; possibly TRBD2 for D (5 bases). V shed 0 bases and J shed 4 bases, with 5 bases lying between them. Germline V CDR1 and CDR2: SGHTA, FQGTGA. CDR3 length: 13 amino acids. CDR3 sequence: CASSLTRADTQYF. Here the CDR3 DNA reads TGTGCCAGCAGCTTAACGAGGGCAGATACGCAGTATTTT.

The rearrangement uses TRBV6-2 or TRBV6-3 and TRBJ2-7; perhaps TRBD1 as D (6 bases). The CDR3 covers 14 residues. V lost 0 bases and J lost 4, with 10 bases in between. CDR1 and CDR2 from the germline V gene are MNHEY and SVGEGT. Here the CDR3 DNA reads TGTGCCAGCAGTTACTCAGGACAGACATACGAGCAGTACTTC. As protein: CASSYSGQTYEQYF.

V and J are TRBV13 and TRBJ1-1, with D perhaps matching TRBD1 (6 bases). CDR1 PRHDT and CDR2 FYEKMQ come from the germline V gene (reference sequence). V shed 5 bases and J shed 1 base, with 14 bases lying between them. The CDR3 runs 15 residues. In DNA, the CDR3 is TGTGCCAGCAGCCTCGACGGACAGCCGAACACTGAAGCTTTCTTT. The encoded protein is CASSLDGQPNTEAFF.

The rearrangement joins TRBV19 to TRBJ1-1; no clear D gene. The CDR3 consists of 17 residues. The germline V and J ends were trimmed by 3 bases and 0 bases, with 17 bases remaining between them. Germline V gene sequence: CDR1 LNHDA, CDR2 SQIVND (reference sequence). The CDR3 DNA is TGTGCCAGTAGTATCGGAAACGGCTACAGCTTGAACACTGAAGCTTTCTTT. As protein: CASSIGNGYSLNTEAFF.

This chain uses TRBV4-1 with TRBJ2-5; D gene ambiguous. Germline values: CDR1 MGHRA, CDR2 YSYEKL. Trimming pared 3 bases from V and 5 bases from J, leaving 13 bases between. The CDR3 spans 14 residues. The DNA of the CDR3 is TGCGCCAGCAGCCATGGTATCGGCAGGGAGACCCAGTACTTC. It encodes CASSHGIGRETQYF.

This chain connects TRBV7-2 to TRBJ2-3; 7 nucleotides match TRBD2. Germline assignment: CDR1 SGHTA and CDR2 FQGNSA. Trimming cost V 5 bases and J 0 bases; bases outside gene matches: 2. The CDR3 has 14 residues. The CDR3, as DNA: TGTGCCAGCAGCGGAGCGGGGAGCACAGATACGCAGTATTTT. Protein: CASSGAGSTDTQYF.

On this clone: Other nucleotide sequences from this sample produce the same CDR3. V usage is TRBV19 and J usage is TRBJ2-1; D might be TRBD2 (6 bases). Germline lookup yields CDR1 LNHDA and CDR2 SQIVND (reference sequence). CDR3 length: 12 amino acids. Trimming removed 6 bases at V and 13 bases at J, with 16 bases between. CDR3 in DNA: TGTGCCAGTAGAAGGAGGGGCGGTGAACAGTTCTTC. Protein sequence: CASRRRGGEQFF.

This chain joins TRBV6-5 and TRBJ1-2; 8 bases fit TRBD1. V trimming: 2 bases; J trimming: 6 bases; junction bases outside the gene matches: 5. Germline CDR1 and CDR2: MNHEY and SVGAGI. The CDR3 has 14 amino acids. CDR3: CASSYIGQGDGYTF. In DNA form, the CDR3 reads TGTGCCAGCAGTTACATCGGACAGGGTGATGGCTACACCTTC.

The chain carries TRBV9 and TRBJ1-4; a possible D gene is TRBD1 (6 bases). Germline V gene lookup returns CDR1 SGDLS and CDR2 YYNGEE. CDR3 length equals 14 residues. Trimming pared 0 bases from V and 3 bases from J, leaving 6 bases between. This CDR3 is CASSVEGANEKLFF. In DNA form, the CDR3 reads TGTGCCAGCAGCGTAGAGGGGGCTAATGAAAAACTGTTTTTT.

This chain joins TRBV7-9 and TRBJ1-1; D is ambiguous. The CDR3 sequence is 13 residues long. Germline V gene data show CDR1 as SEHNR and CDR2 as FQNEAQ (reference sequence). V lost 3 bases and J 8 bases, leaving 13 bases between the germline ends. CDR3 bases: TGTGCCAGCAGCTTGGTCAAGGGAGAGGAAGCTTTCTTT. This translates into CASSLVKGEEAFF. Together with reference TRBV7-9 and TRBJ1-1, the CDR3 gives the full variable domain: DTGVSQNPRHKITKRGQNVTFRCDPISEHNRLYWYRQTLGQGPEFLTYFQNEAQLEKSRLLSDRFSAERPKGSFSTLEIQRTEQGDSAMYLCASSLVKGEEAFFGQGTRLTVV.

The J gene is TRBJ2-5, the V gene TRBV9, with D possibly TRBD2 on 6 matching bases. V lost 6 bases and J lost 5, with 23 bases in between. There are 16 residues in the CDR3. Per germline, CDR1 SGDLS and CDR2 YYNGEE. This CDR3 is CASTHGEEDPRETQYF. The CDR3 DNA sequence: TGTGCCAGCACCCATGGGGAGGAGGACCCCAGGGAGACCCAGTACTTC.

This chain joins TRBV7-9 and TRBJ1-1; D remains unclear. CDR3 size: 13 residues. Trimming stripped 5 bases from V and 1 base from J, with 8 bases between. The germline gives CDR1 SEHNR, CDR2 FQNEAQ (reference sequence). The CDR3 bases are TGTGCCAGCAGCCCACACCCGAACACTGAAGCTTTCTTT. Amino acids: CASSPHPNTEAFF.

This sequence joins TRBV24-1 and TRBJ2-1, with 9 bases matching TRBD2. Per the germline V gene, CDR1 is KGHDR and CDR2 is SFDVKD. With 5 bases clipped from V and 3 bases from J, the junction kept 4 bases outside the gene matches. The CDR3 has 15 residues. The CDR3 DNA sequence: TGTGCCACCAGTGCCTTACTAGCGGGCTACAATGAGCAGTTCTTC. Its translation is CATSALLAGYNEQFF.

The rearrangement links TRBV5-4 to TRBJ2-2; D remains ambiguous. V lost 4 bases to trimming and J lost 1 base, with 8 bases between them. CDR3 length: 14 amino acids. In germline, CDR1 is SGHNT, CDR2 YYREEE (reference sequence). The CDR3 bases are TGTGCCAGCAGCAACACCCAGAACACCGGGGAGCTGTTTTTT. Translating it yields CASSNTQNTGELFF.